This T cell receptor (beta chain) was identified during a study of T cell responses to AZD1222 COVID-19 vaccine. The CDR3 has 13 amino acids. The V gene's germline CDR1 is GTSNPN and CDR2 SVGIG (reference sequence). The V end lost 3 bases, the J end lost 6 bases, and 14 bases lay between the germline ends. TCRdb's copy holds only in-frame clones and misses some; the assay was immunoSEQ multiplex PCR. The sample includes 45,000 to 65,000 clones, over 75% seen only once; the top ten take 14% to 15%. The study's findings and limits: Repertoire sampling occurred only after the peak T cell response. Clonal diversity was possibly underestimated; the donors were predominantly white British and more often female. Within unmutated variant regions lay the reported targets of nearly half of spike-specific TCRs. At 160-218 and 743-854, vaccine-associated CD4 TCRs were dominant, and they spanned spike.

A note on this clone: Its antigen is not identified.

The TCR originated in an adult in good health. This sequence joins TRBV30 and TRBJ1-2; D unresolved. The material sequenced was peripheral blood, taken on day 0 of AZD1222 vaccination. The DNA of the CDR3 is TGTGCCTGGAGACTACAGAGTTTTGATGGCTACACCTTC. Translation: CAWRLQSFDGYTF. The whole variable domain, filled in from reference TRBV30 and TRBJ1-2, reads SQTIHQWPATLVQPVGSPLSLECTVEGTSNPNLYWYRQAAGRGLQLLFYSVGIGQISSEVPQNLSASRPQDRQFILSSKKLLLSDSGFYLCAWRLQSFDGYTFGSGTRLTVV.